Below are 15 T cell receptor beta chains sequenced from a single sample in a study of shared clonotypes between healthy human individuals. Clones were read by immunoSEQ multiplex PCR, and TCRdb kept only the in-frame ones, dropping some. The sample lists more than 2 million clones; approximately 94% were seen once. CD45RO-negative, CCR7-positively selected cells formed the naive CD8 fraction, excluding terminally differentiated effector memory CD45RA+ cells. Sequencing used naive CD8+ T cells sorted from blood. All receptors derive from a man between 18 and 29 years old in good health.

This sequence joins TRBV7-8 and TRBJ1-2; D is ambiguous. CDR1 SGHVS and CDR2 FQNEAQ come from the germline V gene. Trimming took off 0 bases at V and 2 bases at J, with 13 bases between the two ends. CDR3 length: 16 residues. CDR3 sequence: CASSLAISAYNYGYTF. The CDR3 coding sequence is TGTGCCAGCAGCTTAGCGATTAGCGCTTACAACTATGGCTACACCTTC.

The gene calls are TRBV4-3 and TRBJ2-3; 8 bases align to TRBD2. CDR3 size: 16 residues. After removal of 0 bases from V and 4 bases from J, the junction contained 6 bases not matched to a gene. CDR1 is LGHNA, CDR2 YSLEER, per germline. The DNA of the CDR3 is TGCGCCAGCAGCCAAGACGTAGCGGGAATGGCAGATACGCAGTATTTT. Encoded protein: CASSQDVAGMADTQYF.

The chain uses TRBV15 and TRBJ2-6; D is unresolved. CDR1 and CDR2 from the germline V gene are LNHNV and YYDKDF (reference sequence). The length of the CDR3 is 15 residues. V dropped 5 bases and J dropped 0 bases, with 8 bases sitting between them. The CDR3 protein is CATSLGPSGANVLTF. In DNA, the CDR3 is TGTGCCACCAGCTTAGGCCCCTCTGGGGCCAACGTCCTGACTTTC.

Notes on this clone: The same CDR3 arises from other DNA sequences in this sample as well. The CDR3 loop is CASSQETYNEQFF. The CDR3 DNA reads as TGCGCCAGCAGCCAAGAGACTTACAATGAGCAGTTCTTC. The chain is built from TRBV4-1 and TRBJ2-1; D is unresolved. CDR1 and CDR2 from the germline V gene are MGHRA and YSYEKL. The CDR3 spans 13 residues. V was pared by 0 bases and J by 4 bases, with 4 bases between.

This clone was seen a single time. The chain employs TRBV5-1 and TRBJ2-3, with D perhaps TRBD1 (6 bases). This CDR3 is 15 amino acids long. V lost 4 bases and J 2 bases, leaving 14 bases between the germline ends. The germline V gene has CDR1 SGHRS and CDR2 YFSETQ. The CDR3 region has the DNA TGCGCCAGCAGCGAGGACAGTTACTTCACAGATACGCAGTATTTT. It yields the protein CASSEDSYFTDTQYF.

About this clone itself: Given a much more abundant clone one base away, this may be a read error. At the DNA level, this CDR3 is encoded by other sequences in the same sample as well. The J gene is TRBJ2-7, the V gene TRBV5-4; D is uncertain. CDR3 length: 12 residues. CDR1 is SGHNT, CDR2 YYREEE, per germline (reference sequence). The germline V and J ends were trimmed by 2 bases and 3 bases, with 6 bases remaining between them. CDR3 nucleotides: TGTGCCAGCAGCTTAACCGGCTACGAGCAGTACTTC. It encodes CASSLTGYEQYF.

The chain carries TRBV4-1 and TRBJ1-5; no firm D call. Germline CDR1 is MGHRA and CDR2 is YSYEKL. The germline V and J ends were trimmed by 3 bases and 9 bases, with 12 bases remaining between them. The CDR3 contains 13 residues. CDR3 sequence reads: CASSHANSAPQHF. The CDR3 nucleotides are TGCGCCAGCAGCCACGCGAACTCCGCGCCCCAGCATTTT.

The V gene is TRBV6-5, the J gene TRBJ1-6; 10 positions match TRBD1. This CDR3 region has 15 residues. The junction had 3 bases not matched to a gene; V was cut back by 7 bases and J by 3 bases. Germline V lookup: CDR1 MNHEY, CDR2 SVGAGI. The CDR3 DNA is TGTGCCAGCAAAGGGACAGGGGACTATAATTCACCCCTCCACTTT. Translating it yields CASKGTGDYNSPLHF.

The gene calls are TRBV2 and TRBJ1-2; maybe TRBD1 (5 bases). Germline V lookup: CDR1 SNHLY, CDR2 FYNNEI. The CDR3 spans 15 residues. Trimming pared 4 bases from V and 0 bases from J, leaving 12 bases between. The CDR3, as DNA: TGTGCCAGCAGTGGGATAAGGGACGCTAACTATGGCTACACCTTC. Translated, it gives CASSGIRDANYGYTF.

V and J are TRBV5-1 and TRBJ1-1; 11 bases line up with TRBD1. CDR3 length equals 17 residues. Per germline, CDR1 SGHRS and CDR2 YFSETQ. The J segment lost 3 bases and the V segment lost 0 bases, leaving 7 bases of the junction unmatched. In nucleotides, the CDR3 is TGCGCCAGCAGCTTGGTGTCGGGGACAGGGGGGCACACTGAAGCTTTCTTT. It specifies CASSLVSGTGGHTEAFF.

V usage is TRBV6-5 and J usage is TRBJ1-1; 7 positions match TRBD1. CDR1 and CDR2 (germline): MNHEY, SVGAGI. V lost 6 bases to trimming and J lost 5 bases; unmatched junction nucleotides: 12. The CDR3 loop spans 15 amino acids. The CDR3 reads CASSPDRVGFTEAFF. CDR3 sequence (DNA): TGTGCCAGCAGCCCTGACAGGGTCGGATTTACTGAAGCTTTCTTT.

The chain is built from TRBV27 and TRBJ2-1; TRBD2 aligns across 8 bases. The CDR3 is made up of 13 amino acids. V lost 5 bases to trimming and J lost 9 bases; unmatched junction nucleotides: 6. From germline, CDR1 is MNHEY and CDR2 SMNVEV (reference sequence). CDR3 protein: CASSTGTRLEQFF. The CDR3 coding sequence is TGTGCCAGCAGTACCGGGACTAGACTTGAGCAGTTCTTC.

This sequence joins TRBV5-4 and TRBJ2-1; tentative D call: TRBD1 (6 bases). In germline, CDR1 is SGHNT, CDR2 YYREEE (reference sequence). The CDR3 sequence is 13 residues long. With 0 bases removed from V and 11 bases from J, the gap between germline ends came to 12 bases. CDR3 amino acids: CASSLGQDPKQFF. DNA for the CDR3: TGTGCCAGCAGCTTGGGACAGGATCCGAAGCAGTTCTTC. The full variable domain, rest sourced from reference TRBV5-4 and TRBJ2-1, is ETGVTQSPTHLIKTRGQQVTLRCSSQSGHNTVSWYQQALGQGPQFIFQYYREEENGRGNFPPRFSGLQFPNYSSELNVNALELDDSALYLCASSLGQDPKQFFGPGTRLTVL.

This clone has only one observation. The V call is TRBV27, the J call TRBJ2-1, with 7 bases fitting TRBD2. V was clipped by 1 base and J by 4 bases; unmatched bases: 10. This CDR3 has 17 amino acids. Germline V gives CDR1 MNHEY, CDR2 SMNVEV (reference sequence). The CDR3 sequence is CASSLLERGGLYNEQFF. The CDR3 region has the DNA TGTGCCAGCAGTTTATTAGAGCGGGGAGGATTATACAATGAGCAGTTCTTC.

A note on this clone: The sample holds other DNA sequences that translate to the same CDR3. V is TRBV30 and J is TRBJ2-1; perhaps TRBD2 as D (5 bases). The CDR3 covers 15 residues. V shed 0 bases and J shed 0 bases, with 9 bases lying between them. From germline, CDR1 is GTSNPN and CDR2 SVGIG (reference sequence). The CDR3 nucleotides are TGTGCCTGGAGTGTTTTGGCGGGCTCCTACAATGAGCAGTTCTTC. It encodes CAWSVLAGSYNEQFF.